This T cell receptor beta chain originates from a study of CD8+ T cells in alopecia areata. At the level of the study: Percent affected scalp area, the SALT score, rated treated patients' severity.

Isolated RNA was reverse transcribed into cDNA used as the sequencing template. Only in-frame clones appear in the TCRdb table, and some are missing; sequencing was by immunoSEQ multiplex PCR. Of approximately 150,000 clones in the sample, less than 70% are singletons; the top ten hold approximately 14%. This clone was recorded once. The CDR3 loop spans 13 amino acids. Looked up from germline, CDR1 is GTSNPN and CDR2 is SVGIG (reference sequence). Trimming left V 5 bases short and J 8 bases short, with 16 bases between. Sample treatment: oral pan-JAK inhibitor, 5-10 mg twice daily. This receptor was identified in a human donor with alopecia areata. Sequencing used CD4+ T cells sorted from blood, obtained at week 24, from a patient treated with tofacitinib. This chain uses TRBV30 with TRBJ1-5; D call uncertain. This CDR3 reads CAWDGPPGKPQHF. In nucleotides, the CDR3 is TGTGCCTGGGACGGACCCCCCGGGAAGCCCCAGCATTTT.